A single sample gave rise to the 5 T cell receptor beta chains below, sequenced in a study of CD8 T cells in ankylosing spondylitis. Study results and limitations: Apparently characteristic of ankylosing spondylitis blood was a TCR beta motif (fewer than ten highly homologous variants).

Each CDR3 protein is one row after TCRdb ran MiXCR on the 5' RACE reads. The table shows tens of thousands of distinct CDR3 sequences, with about 8.3% occurring only once. Their antigen targets remain unknown. The sample taken for sequencing was blood, either unsorted or a sorted T cell fraction (not recorded which). These receptor sequences come from a male donor with ankylosing spondylitis.

This clonotype has just a few counts. The chain employs TRBV12-3 or TRBV12-4 and TRBJ2-1; no clear D. The CDR3 is 12 residues long. V shed 3 bases and J shed 7 bases, with 7 bases lying between them. CDR3 DNA: TGTGCCAGCAGTTTTGTAGGGAATGAGCAGTTCTTC. It encodes CASSFVGNEQFF.

This clonotype was recorded at least ten times. This chain joins TRBV7-2 and TRBJ2-1; 7 positions match TRBD1. Losses at the gene ends were 3 bases for V and 4 bases for J; bases not matched to a gene: 6. CDR1 SGHTA and CDR2 FQGNSA come from the germline V gene. The CDR3 extends over 15 amino acids. The DNA for the CDR3 is TGTGCCAGCAGCTTGGGACAGTCGCTTTACAATGAGCAGTTCTTC. Encoded protein: CASSLGQSLYNEQFF.

This clonotype showed up many times. The genes are TRBV5-1 and TRBJ2-3; possible D gene TRBD2, 5 bases. V lost 4 bases and J lost 3, with 15 bases in between. This CDR3 has 15 residues. In germline, CDR1 is SGHRS, CDR2 YFSETQ. CDR3 residues: CASSGRREGTDTQYF. In DNA, the CDR3 is TGCGCCAGCAGCGGTCGACGGGAAGGTACAGATACGCAGTATTTT.

The V gene is TRBV21-1, the J gene TRBJ2-7; TRBD1, the D gene given by the table, was not confirmed from the DNA. TRBV21-1 is a known pseudogene. CDR3 length equals 13 residues. The CDR3 bases are TGTGCCAGAGCCACGGGACCGGCCTACGAGCAGTACGTC. Amino acid sequence: CARATGPAYEQYV.

This clonotype was seen ten or more times. The chain couples TRBV11-3 to TRBJ2-1, with 9 bases aligning to TRBD2. The germline gives CDR1 SGHNT, CDR2 YENEEA. V was pared by 1 base and J by 6 bases, with 13 bases of the junction left unmatched. The CDR3 length is 18 residues. The CDR3 nucleotides are TGTGCCAGCAGCTTAGTTAGGCTAGCGGGGTCGGGCCGCAATGAGCAGTTCTTC. It encodes CASSLVRLAGSGRNEQFF.